This T cell receptor (beta chain) was observed in a study of shared clonotypes between healthy human individuals (dated by TCRdb to 2020 to 2021). In the study overall: A couple of women and a few men aged 18 to 49 years were included in the cohort. For each donor, CD4 naive and CD4 memory were each run on three plates, CD8 naive on two plates, and CD8 memory on one plate. The study deeply sequenced blood TCR repertoires of five healthy adults to estimate repertoire size and the extent of clonotype sharing between individuals. To increase sequencing depth and limit assay-specific biases, TCR repertoire library preparation and sequencing were carried out by different laboratories using diverse techniques. Between about 0.8 and 9.5 billion PBMCs per donor were obtained by leukapheresis. Study-level results and caveats: Across a handful of donors, roughly 5.1% of naive CD4, 3% to 3.5% of naive CD8, 2.3% of memory CD4, and approximately 0.4% of memory CD8 clonotypes were shared. Sampling was restricted to blood, and TCR repertoires in tissue are likely to differ from TCR repertoires in blood. Rarefaction of sorted-subset datasets indicated incomplete sequencing despite the large sequencing depth. The small number of donors limited the genetic and exposure-history diversity represented. Compared with non-shared clonotypes, clonotypes shared by all four sorted-subset donors had higher generation probabilities. Pairwise subsampling indicated that sequencing depth was expected to affect the degree of clonotype sharing among donors. Larger estimated clonotype richness was generally found for naive subsets than for memory subsets.

Sequences KGHSH (CDR1) and LQKENI (CDR2) are obtained from the germline V gene. The junction shows trimming of 3 bases on V and 0 bases on J, plus 12 bases between the germline ends. From the cysteine up to the phenylalanine, the CDR3 has a length of 17 residues. CDR3 DNA is the only sequence kept; it has 51 bases, read in frame from the first base. The donors were healthy, HIV-negative adults with no recently reported acute infections or vaccinations. Every donor was a Caucasian adult residing in Nashville, Tennessee, USA. CD4+ T cells were enriched by magnetic negative selection; naive cells were then positively selected on CD45RA, and the negative fraction formed the memory subset. Blood was collected by leukapheresis, and PBMCs were isolated by Ficoll-Histopaque density gradient centrifugation and then cryopreserved in liquid nitrogen vapor phase. Purity and quantity of every magnetically sorted T cell population were checked by analytical flow cytometry. From each sorted fraction, genomic DNA was isolated and quantified by UV absorbance on a Nanodrop 2000c.

TCR CDR3 regions were amplified from genomic DNA by multiplex PCR using the deep immunoSEQ assay. Extracted genomic DNA from each cell subset was distributed evenly across all wells of several immunoSEQ 96-well plates, and each plate was treated as a replicate. Each replicate PCR for sorted subsets received roughly 0.2 ug genomic DNA, equal to tens of thousands of T cell genomes. The purified libraries were quantified using a Qubit 3.0 fluorometer, sized with a Bioanalyzer 2100, and then quantified again using the KAPA Library Quantification kit. Every immunoSEQ 96-well plate was sequenced on a separate single-read 150-cycle Illumina NextSeq 550 flow cell. From the authors' description of their analysis: The immunoSEQ output contained only junctional sequences without quality scores, so filtering could not match that applied to full-length reads. To assign V/J genes and CDR3, sequences were annotated against IMGT germline references using PyIR, a Python wrapper for IgBLAST v1.9. Reads were removed for weak V/J assignments (E-value above 1e-6), missing CDR3, stop codons, out-of-frame junctions, or ambiguous translated residues. A V3J clonotype was defined by an identical inferred V gene, J gene, and CDR3 amino acid sequence. Percentage overlap between repertoires was computed as shared unique clonotypes divided by the size of the smaller repertoire. Repertoire richness was assessed with RTK rarefaction, the Chao1 estimator, and Recon v2.1 estimates of unobserved clonotypes. OLGA was used to compute generation probabilities for all TCRbeta clonotypes that the gDNA method yielded from a few donors. Drawn from immuneACCESS, this table holds only the in-frame rearrangements with V and J called that TCRdb kept. Clones are partly lost; checked studies trace under half to an unresolved V gene and leave the rest unexplained. The V and J calls and the clone size are those of that table, but D and trimming were determined from the DNA. Present in this sample are 150,000 to 200,000 clones, 66% of which were seen just once. The top ten clones comprise under 11% of the sample.

In this sample, this clone turned up once. It has no known antigen specificity. No much larger clone exists at a distance of one base, and base qualities are not known. The material sequenced was memory CD4+ T cells sorted from blood. Explained via the paper, the cell subset or site label denotes: CD45RA-negative fraction. The chain is encoded by TRBV18 joined to TRBJ2-6, with the identity of the D gene unclear. The receptor was derived from a man aged 25-45 years in good health. The nucleotide sequence is given as TGTGCCAGCTCACCGGCGGTTTGGTCCTCTGGGGCCAACGTCCTGACTTTC. This yields the protein CASSPAVWSSGANVLTF.